This T cell receptor beta chain was identified during a study of radiation and T cells in renal cell carcinoma. The CDR3 is 14 amino acids. The V gene's germline CDR1 is MNHEY and CDR2 SMNVEV (reference sequence). Trimming cost V 5 bases and J 8 bases; bases outside gene matches: 9. Clones were sequenced by immunoSEQ multiplex PCR, and TCRdb holds only the in-frame ones, with some missing. In the table there are around 20,000 clones, 40% to 55% of which are singletons. Treatment reported: 15 Gy SBRT to primary tumor, nephrectomy 4 weeks later. This receptor was identified in a woman aged 45-65 years with renal cell carcinoma. The source material was tumor tissue, sampled from a patient whose treatment included radiotherapy and nephrectomy. The V and J genes are TRBV27 and TRBJ1-3; 7 bases are shared with TRBD1. CDR3 DNA sequence: TGTGCCAGCAGTAGACAGGGTGGTGGGGACACCATATATTTT. Amino acid sequence: CASSRQGGGDTIYF.